Only a few counts were recorded for the clone carrying this T cell receptor beta chain. Its antigen remains unidentified. Described treatment: some 20 received Ad26.COV2.S at low or high dose, single or two shots; 5 received placebo; per-sample allocation not given. Material that was analyzed had been drawn on day 63 after the first vaccine or placebo injection. An adult aged 18-55 years in Boston served as the donor. The source of the sample is a study of Ad26.COV2.S vaccination and SARS-CoV-2 variants. The CDR3 contains 17 residues. With 9 bases clipped from V and 3 bases from J, the junction kept 16 bases outside the gene matches. In germline, CDR1 is SNHLY, CDR2 FYNNEI. Data came from immunoSEQ multiplex PCR; TCRdb stores just in-frame clones and leaves some out. The profile shows just under 250,000 clones, 88% of them singletons. Study-level findings and limits: Whether participants received vaccine or placebo, their non-spike TCR breadth was similar.

The source is a person aged 18-65 years who received the Ad26.COV2.S COVID-19 vaccine or a placebo. The sequencing used peripheral blood, collected in a trial of Ad26.COV2.S vaccine versus placebo. The V and J genes are TRBV2 and TRBJ1-2; 10 bases map to TRBD1. CDR3 DNA sequence: TGTGCCAGTGCTTGGTCCGCGACAGGGGGCTATTACTATGGCTACACCTTC. It translates to CASAWSATGGYYYGYTF.